The 13 T cell receptor beta chains listed next were all sequenced from one sample in a study of pediatric ulcerative colitis (dated by TCRdb to between 2017 and 2020). The library was prepared using the immunoSEQ multiplex PCR assay. The clones in this table, taken by TCRdb from immuneACCESS, are in-frame only. Not every clone is retained; where verified, under half of the shortfall comes from an unresolved V gene, and the cause of the rest is unknown. The sample records tens of thousands of clones, around 80% of which are singletons. 3.5% to 4.5% of the sample lies in the top ten. What was sequenced was blood. The receptor set was obtained from a boy between 10 and 17 years old with severe ulcerative colitis.

The CDR3 DNA follows: TGTGCCAGCAGTGACTCATCAGCGGGGGGGCCAGATACGCAGTATTTT. The encoded protein is CASSDSSAGGPDTQYF. This chain links TRBV6-4 with TRBJ2-3; TRBD2 matches at 10 bases. Trimming cost V 0 bases and J 4 bases; bases outside gene matches: 4. The CDR3 covers 16 residues. Germline V gene sequence: CDR1 MRHNA, CDR2 SNTAGT.

The chain joins TRBV7-8 to TRBJ1-1, with D possibly TRBD1 on 5 matching bases. CDR1 is SGHVS, CDR2 FQNEAQ, per germline. The CDR3 runs 13 residues. Trimming removed 8 bases at V and 1 base at J, with 11 bases between. CDR3 coding DNA: TGTGCCAGCCTGGGACGGACGAACACTGAAGCTTTCTTT. This sequence encodes CASLGRTNTEAFF.

The CDR3 loop is CASSLRLRGNEQFF. The CDR3 nucleotides read TGTGCCAGCAGCTTGAGGCTCCGAGGCAATGAGCAGTTCTTC. This rearrangement joins TRBV27 to TRBJ2-1; no definite D call. CDR1 MNHEY and CDR2 SMNVEV come from the germline V gene (reference sequence). The CDR3 runs to 14 residues. The ends were cut back, 6 bases at V and 6 bases at J, with 15 bases in the middle.

CDR3 residues: CASSLRPNYGYTF. The CDR3 nucleotides read TGTGCCAGCAGCTTACGACCCAACTATGGCTACACCTTC. The chain uses TRBV7-8 and TRBJ1-2; D uncertain. Germline V gene data show CDR1 as SGHVS and CDR2 as FQNEAQ. CDR3 size: 13 residues. V lost 2 bases, J lost 2 bases, and 6 bases lay in between.

The V and J genes are TRBV15 and TRBJ2-1, with D tentatively TRBD1 (6 bases). Germline CDR1 LNHNV, CDR2 YYDKDF (reference sequence). The CDR3 length is 15 residues. V lost 3 bases and J lost 10, with 19 bases in between. The CDR3 reads CATSSRTVGRREQFF. CDR3 coding DNA: TGTGCCACCAGCAGCCGGACAGTGGGTAGAAGGGAGCAGTTCTTC. The whole variable domain, remainder taken from reference TRBV15 and TRBJ2-1, is DAMVIQNPRYQVTQFGKPVTLSCSQTLNHNVMYWYQQKSSQAPKLLFHYYDKDFNNEADTPDNFQSRRPNTSFCFLDIRSPGLGDTAMYLCATSSRTVGRREQFFGPGTRLTVL.

A few counts support this clone. This chain uses TRBV9 with TRBJ1-3, with D maybe TRBD1 (6 bases). There are 16 residues in the CDR3. CDR1 and CDR2 from the germline V gene are SGDLS and YYNGEE. The V and J ends lost 1 base and 5 bases respectively, with 16 bases between them. The CDR3 loop is CASSVTPGGARNTIYF. CDR3 nucleotides: TGTGCCAGCAGCGTAACCCCGGGGGGGGCGAGAAACACCATATATTTT.

This CDR3 reads CASSLTGGPETQYF. CDR3 bases: TGTGCCAGCAGCTTGACGGGTGGCCCAGAGACCCAGTACTTC. The chain recombines TRBV7-3 with TRBJ2-5, with D unresolved. This CDR3 spans 14 amino acids. Germline CDR1 and CDR2: SGHTA and FQGTGA. Deletions cut 3 bases from V and 4 bases from J, with 12 bases between.

This clone appeared once. This chain joins TRBV5-8 and TRBJ2-1; 7 nucleotides match TRBD1. The CDR3 is 17 residues long. Germline CDR1 SGHTS, CDR2 YDEGEE. J was trimmed by 2 bases and V by 3 bases; bases with no gene match: 11. The CDR3 here is CASSSRNRGSTYNEQFF. Here the CDR3 DNA reads TGTGCCAGCAGCTCTCGAAACAGGGGAAGTACCTACAATGAGCAGTTCTTC.

This clone occurred a few times. Here the CDR3 reads CASSMTSTNEKLFF. The CDR3 nucleotides are TGCGCCAGCAGCATGACATCAACTAATGAAAAACTGTTTTTT. The chain uses TRBV5-1 and TRBJ1-4; D is uncertain. CDR3 length: 14 residues. The V gene's germline CDR1 is SGHRS and CDR2 YFSETQ. The V end lost 4 bases, the J end lost 0 bases, and 7 bases lay between the germline ends.

The gene calls are TRBV7-8 and TRBJ1-1; D uncertain. This CDR3 is 15 amino acids long. V shed 3 bases and J shed 6 bases, with 17 bases lying between them. Per germline, CDR1 SGHVS and CDR2 FQNEAQ. The DNA for the CDR3 is TGTGCCAGCAGCTTTCGGGTTCACGGGTACTCTGAAGCTTTCTTT. This gives the protein CASSFRVHGYSEAFF.

The CDR3 coding sequence is TGTGCCAGCAGGGGACAGGGGAGGGGTGAAGCTTTCTTT. This translates into CASRGQGRGEAFF. The gene calls are TRBV6-5 and TRBJ1-1; 10 bases fit TRBD1. The CDR3 contains 13 residues. Germline V gene data show CDR1 as MNHEY and CDR2 as SVGAGI. V was pared by 6 bases and J by 7 bases, with 5 bases of the junction left unmatched.

The gene calls are TRBV4-3 and TRBJ1-1, with D unclear. Between the trimmed V and J ends, which lost 0 bases and 4 bases, there was a span of 9 bases. This CDR3 has 14 amino acids. Germline CDR1 and CDR2: LGHNA and YSLEER. This CDR3 reads CASSQDRAGTEAFF. The DNA of the CDR3 is TGCGCCAGCAGCCAAGATAGGGCGGGCACTGAAGCTTTCTTT.

This clone appeared once. The DNA of the CDR3 is TGTGCCAGCAGCCGAGAAGATCGGACTTCACCCCTCCACTTT. This encodes CASSREDRTSPLHF. The chain couples TRBV7-2 to TRBJ1-6; D is uncertain. This CDR3 has 14 amino acids. Trimming took 5 bases from V and 9 from J, leaving 14 bases between them. CDR1 and CDR2 (germline): SGHTA, FQGNSA.